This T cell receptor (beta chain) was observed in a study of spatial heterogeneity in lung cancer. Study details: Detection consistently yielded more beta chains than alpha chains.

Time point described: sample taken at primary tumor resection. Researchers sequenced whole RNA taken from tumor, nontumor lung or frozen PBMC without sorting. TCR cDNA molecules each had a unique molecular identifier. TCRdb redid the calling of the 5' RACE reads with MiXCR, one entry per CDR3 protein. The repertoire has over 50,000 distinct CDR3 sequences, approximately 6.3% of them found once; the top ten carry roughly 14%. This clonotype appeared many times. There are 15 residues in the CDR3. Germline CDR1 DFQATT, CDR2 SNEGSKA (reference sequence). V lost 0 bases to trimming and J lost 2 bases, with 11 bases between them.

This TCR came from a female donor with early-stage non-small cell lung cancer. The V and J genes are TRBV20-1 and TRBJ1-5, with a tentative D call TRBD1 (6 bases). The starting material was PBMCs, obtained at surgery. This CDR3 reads CSARETGQGNQPQHF. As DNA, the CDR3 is TGCAGTGCTAGAGAAACAGGGCAGGGCAATCAGCCCCAGCATTTT.